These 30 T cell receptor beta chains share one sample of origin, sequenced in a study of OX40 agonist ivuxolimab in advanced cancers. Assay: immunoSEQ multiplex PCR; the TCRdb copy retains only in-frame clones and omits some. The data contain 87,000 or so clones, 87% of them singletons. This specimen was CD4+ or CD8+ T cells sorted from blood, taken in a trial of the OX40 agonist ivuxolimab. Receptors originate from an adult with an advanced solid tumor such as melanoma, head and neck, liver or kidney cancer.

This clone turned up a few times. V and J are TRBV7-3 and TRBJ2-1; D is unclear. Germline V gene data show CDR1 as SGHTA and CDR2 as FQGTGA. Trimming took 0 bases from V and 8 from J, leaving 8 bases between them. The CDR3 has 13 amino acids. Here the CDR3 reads CASSLTMGDEQFF. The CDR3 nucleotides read TGTGCCAGCAGCTTAACTATGGGCGATGAGCAGTTCTTC.

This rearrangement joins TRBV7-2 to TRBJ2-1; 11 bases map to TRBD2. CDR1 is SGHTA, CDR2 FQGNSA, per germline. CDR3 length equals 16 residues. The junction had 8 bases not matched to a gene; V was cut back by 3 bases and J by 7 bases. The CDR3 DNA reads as TGTGCCAGCAGCTTTAGCGTAGCGGGAGGGGGGAATGAGCAGTTCTTC. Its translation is CASSFSVAGGGNEQFF. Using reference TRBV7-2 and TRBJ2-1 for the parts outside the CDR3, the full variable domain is GAGVSQSPSNKVTEKGKDVELRCDPISGHTALYWYRQSLGQGLEFLIYFQGNSAPDKSGLPSDRFSAERTGGSVSTLTIQRTQQEDSAVYLCASSFSVAGGGNEQFFGPGTRLTVL.

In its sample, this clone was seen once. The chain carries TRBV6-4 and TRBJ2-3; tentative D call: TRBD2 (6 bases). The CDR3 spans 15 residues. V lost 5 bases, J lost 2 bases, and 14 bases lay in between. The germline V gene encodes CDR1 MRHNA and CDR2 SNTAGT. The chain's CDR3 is CASSREVDLTDTQYF. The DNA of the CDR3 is TGTGCCAGCAGTAGGGAGGTTGACCTCACAGATACGCAGTATTTT.

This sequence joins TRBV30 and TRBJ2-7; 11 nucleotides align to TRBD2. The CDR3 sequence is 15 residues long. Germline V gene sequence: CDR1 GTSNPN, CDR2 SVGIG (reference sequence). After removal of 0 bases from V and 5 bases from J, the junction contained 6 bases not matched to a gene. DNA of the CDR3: TGTGCCTGGAGTGTTCCTAGCGGGAGGAATCACGAGCAGTACTTC. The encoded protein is CAWSVPSGRNHEQYF.

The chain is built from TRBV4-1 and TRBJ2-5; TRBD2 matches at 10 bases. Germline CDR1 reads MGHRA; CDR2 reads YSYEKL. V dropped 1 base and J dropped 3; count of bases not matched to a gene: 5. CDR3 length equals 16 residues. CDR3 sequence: CASSQAPSGGEETQYF. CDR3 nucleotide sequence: TGCGCCAGCAGCCAAGCGCCCAGCGGGGGGGAAGAGACCCAGTACTTC.

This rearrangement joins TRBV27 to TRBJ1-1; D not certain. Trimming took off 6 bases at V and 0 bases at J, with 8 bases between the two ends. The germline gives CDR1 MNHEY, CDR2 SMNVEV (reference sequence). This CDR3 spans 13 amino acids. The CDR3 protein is CASRRGVNTEAFF. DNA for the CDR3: TGTGCCAGCAGAAGAGGAGTGAACACTGAAGCTTTCTTT.

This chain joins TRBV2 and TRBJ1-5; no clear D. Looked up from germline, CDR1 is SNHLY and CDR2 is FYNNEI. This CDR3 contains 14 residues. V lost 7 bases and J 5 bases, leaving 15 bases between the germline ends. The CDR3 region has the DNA TGTGCCAGCAACCTAAGGGTAGGGTATCAGCCCCAGCATTTT. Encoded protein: CASNLRVGYQPQHF.

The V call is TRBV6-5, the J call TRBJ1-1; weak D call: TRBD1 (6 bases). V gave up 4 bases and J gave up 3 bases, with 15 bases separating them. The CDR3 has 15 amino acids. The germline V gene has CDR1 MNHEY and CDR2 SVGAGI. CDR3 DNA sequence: TGTGCCAGCAGTTCTTCTAGCCGGGGGCACACTGAAGCTTTCTTT. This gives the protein CASSSSSRGHTEAFF.

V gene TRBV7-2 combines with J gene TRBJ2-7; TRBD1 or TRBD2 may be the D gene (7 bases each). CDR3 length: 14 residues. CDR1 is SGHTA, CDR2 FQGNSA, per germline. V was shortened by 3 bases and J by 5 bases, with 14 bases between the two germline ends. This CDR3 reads CASSFRQGGNEQYF. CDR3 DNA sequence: TGTGCCAGCAGCTTCCGACAGGGAGGGAACGAGCAGTACTTC.

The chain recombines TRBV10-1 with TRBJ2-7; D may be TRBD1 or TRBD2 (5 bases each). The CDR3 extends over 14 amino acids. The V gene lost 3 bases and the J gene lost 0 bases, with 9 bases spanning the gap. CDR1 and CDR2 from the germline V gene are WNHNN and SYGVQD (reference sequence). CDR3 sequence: CASSEWDHSYEQYF. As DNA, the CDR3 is TGCGCCAGCAGTGAATGGGACCACTCCTACGAGCAGTACTTC.

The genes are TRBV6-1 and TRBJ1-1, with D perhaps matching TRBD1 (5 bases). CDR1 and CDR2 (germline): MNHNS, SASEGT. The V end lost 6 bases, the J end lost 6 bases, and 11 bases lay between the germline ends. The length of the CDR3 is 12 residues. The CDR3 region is CASRGVGPEAFF. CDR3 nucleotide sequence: TGTGCCAGCAGAGGGGTAGGCCCTGAAGCTTTCTTT.

For the CDR3, the DNA is TGTGCCGCGGGGGAGACCCAGTACTTC. Its translation: CAAGETQYF. This chain uses TRBV6-1 with TRBJ2-5, with D possibly TRBD2 on 6 matching bases. The CDR3 has 9 amino acids. V lost 11 bases, J lost 5 bases, and 6 bases lay in between. CDR1 is MNHNS, CDR2 SASEGT, per germline.

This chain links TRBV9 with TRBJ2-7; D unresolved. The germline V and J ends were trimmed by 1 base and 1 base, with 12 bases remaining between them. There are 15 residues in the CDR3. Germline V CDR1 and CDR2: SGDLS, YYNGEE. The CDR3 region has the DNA TGTGCCAGCAGCGTAAGCTCGGCCCGGTCCTACGAGCAGTACTTC. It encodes CASSVSSARSYEQYF.

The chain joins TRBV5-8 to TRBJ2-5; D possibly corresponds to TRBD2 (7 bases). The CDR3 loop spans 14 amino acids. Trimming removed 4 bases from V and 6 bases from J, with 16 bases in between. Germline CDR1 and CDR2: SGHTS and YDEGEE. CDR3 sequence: CASSGEGGVKTQYF. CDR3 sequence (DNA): TGTGCCAGCAGCGGCGAGGGGGGGGTCAAGACCCAGTACTTC.

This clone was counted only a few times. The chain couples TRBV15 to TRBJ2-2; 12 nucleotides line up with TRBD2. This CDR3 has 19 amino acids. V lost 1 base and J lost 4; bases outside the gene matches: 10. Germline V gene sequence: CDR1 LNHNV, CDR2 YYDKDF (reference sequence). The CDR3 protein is CATSRGPTSGSLITGELFF. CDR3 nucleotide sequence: TGTGCCACCAGCAGAGGGCCGACTAGCGGGAGTTTGATCACCGGGGAGCTGTTTTTT.

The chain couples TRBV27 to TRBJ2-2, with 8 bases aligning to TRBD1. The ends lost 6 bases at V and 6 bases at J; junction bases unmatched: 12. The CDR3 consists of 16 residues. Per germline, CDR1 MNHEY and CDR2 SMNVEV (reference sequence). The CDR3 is CASSDPTRGRPGELFF. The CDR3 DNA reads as TGTGCCAGCAGCGATCCCACCAGGGGGCGCCCCGGGGAGCTGTTTTTT.

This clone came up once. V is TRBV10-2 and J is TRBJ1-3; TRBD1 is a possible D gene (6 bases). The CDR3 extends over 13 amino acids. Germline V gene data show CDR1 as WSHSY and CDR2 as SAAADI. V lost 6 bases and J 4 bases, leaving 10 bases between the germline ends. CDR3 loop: CASSLDRGNTIYF. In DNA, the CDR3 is TGCGCCAGCAGCCTAGACAGGGGAAACACCATATATTTT.

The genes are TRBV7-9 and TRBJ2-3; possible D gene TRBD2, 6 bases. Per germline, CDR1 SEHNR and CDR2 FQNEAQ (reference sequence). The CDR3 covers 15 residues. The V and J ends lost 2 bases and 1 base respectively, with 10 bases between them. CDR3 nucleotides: TGTGCCAGCAGCTTACTTGCTAGCGGCACAGATACGCAGTATTTT. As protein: CASSLLASGTDTQYF.

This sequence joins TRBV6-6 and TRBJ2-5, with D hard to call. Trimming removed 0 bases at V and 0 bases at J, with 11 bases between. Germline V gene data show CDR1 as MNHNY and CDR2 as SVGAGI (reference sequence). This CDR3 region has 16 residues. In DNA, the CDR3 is TGTGCCAGCAGTTACTCAGGGTTCGGGTACCAAGAGACCCAGTACTTC. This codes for CASSYSGFGYQETQYF.

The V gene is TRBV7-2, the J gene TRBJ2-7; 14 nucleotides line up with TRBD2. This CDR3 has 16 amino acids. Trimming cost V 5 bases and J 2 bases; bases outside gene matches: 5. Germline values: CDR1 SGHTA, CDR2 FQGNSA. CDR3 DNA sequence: TGTGCCAGCAGCCCCGGGACTAGCGGGAGAGCCTACGAGCAGTACTTC. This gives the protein CASSPGTSGRAYEQYF.

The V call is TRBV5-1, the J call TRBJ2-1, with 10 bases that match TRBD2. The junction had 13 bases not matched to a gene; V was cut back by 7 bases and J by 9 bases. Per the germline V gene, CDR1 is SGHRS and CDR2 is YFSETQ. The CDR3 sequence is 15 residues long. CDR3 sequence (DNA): TGCGCCAGCGAAATAACTAGCGGGAAAAGGGGTGAGCAGTTCTTC. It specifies CASEITSGKRGEQFF.

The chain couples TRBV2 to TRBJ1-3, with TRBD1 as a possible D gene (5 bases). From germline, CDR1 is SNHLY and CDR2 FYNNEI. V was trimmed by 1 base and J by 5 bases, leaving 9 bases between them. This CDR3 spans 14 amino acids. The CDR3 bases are TGTGCCAGCAGTGAAGGGTGGACACGAAACACCATATATTTT. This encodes CASSEGWTRNTIYF. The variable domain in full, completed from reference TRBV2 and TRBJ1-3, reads EPEVTQTPSHQVTQMGQEVILRCVPISNHLYFYWYRQILGQKVEFLVSFYNNEISEKSEIFDDQFSVERPDGSNFTLKIRSTKLEDSAMYFCASSEGWTRNTIYFGEGSWLTVV.

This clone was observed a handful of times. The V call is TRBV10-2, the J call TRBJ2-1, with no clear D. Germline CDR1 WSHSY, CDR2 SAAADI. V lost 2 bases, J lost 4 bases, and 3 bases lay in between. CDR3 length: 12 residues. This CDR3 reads CASSESYNEQFF. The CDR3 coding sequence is TGCGCCAGCAGTGAGAGTTACAATGAGCAGTTCTTC.

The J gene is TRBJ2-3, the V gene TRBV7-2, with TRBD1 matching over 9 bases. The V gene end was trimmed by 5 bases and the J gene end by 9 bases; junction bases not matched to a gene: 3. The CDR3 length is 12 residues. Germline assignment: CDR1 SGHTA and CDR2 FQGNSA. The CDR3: CASSDTGGTQYF. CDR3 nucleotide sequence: TGTGCCAGCAGCGATACAGGGGGCACGCAGTATTTT.

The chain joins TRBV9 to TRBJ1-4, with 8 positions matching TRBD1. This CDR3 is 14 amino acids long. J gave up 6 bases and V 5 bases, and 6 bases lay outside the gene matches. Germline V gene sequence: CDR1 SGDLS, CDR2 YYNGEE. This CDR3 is CASSPTGVDEKLFF. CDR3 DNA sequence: TGTGCCAGCAGTCCGACAGGGGTCGATGAAAAACTGTTTTTT.

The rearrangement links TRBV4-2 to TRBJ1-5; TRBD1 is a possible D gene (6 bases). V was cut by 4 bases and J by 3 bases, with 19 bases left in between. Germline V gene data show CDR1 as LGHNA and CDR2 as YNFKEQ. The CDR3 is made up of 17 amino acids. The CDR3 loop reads CASSPGGGGGPNQPQHF. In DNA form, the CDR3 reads TGTGCCAGCAGCCCAGGAGGGGGGGGAGGACCCAATCAGCCCCAGCATTTT.

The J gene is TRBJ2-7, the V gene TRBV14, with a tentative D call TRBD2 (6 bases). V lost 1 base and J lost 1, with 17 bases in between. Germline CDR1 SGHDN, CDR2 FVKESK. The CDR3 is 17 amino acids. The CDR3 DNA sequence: TGTGCCAGCAGCCAAGTTCCCGGAGGGGTAGGGTCCTACGAGCAGTACTTC. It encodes CASSQVPGGVGSYEQYF.

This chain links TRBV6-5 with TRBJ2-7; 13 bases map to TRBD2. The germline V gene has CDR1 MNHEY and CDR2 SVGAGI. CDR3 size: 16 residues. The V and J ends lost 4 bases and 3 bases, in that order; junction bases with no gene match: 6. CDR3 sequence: CASSSDRLAGGYEQYF. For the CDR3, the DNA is TGTGCCAGCAGTTCCGACAGACTAGCGGGGGGCTACGAGCAGTACTTC.

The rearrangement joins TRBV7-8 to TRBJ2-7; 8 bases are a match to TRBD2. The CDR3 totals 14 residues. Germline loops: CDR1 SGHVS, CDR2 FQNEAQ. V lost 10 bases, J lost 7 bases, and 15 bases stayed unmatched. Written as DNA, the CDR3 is TGTGCCACAGGGATTGGCGGGAGGCCCTCGGAGCAGTACTTC. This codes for CATGIGGRPSEQYF.

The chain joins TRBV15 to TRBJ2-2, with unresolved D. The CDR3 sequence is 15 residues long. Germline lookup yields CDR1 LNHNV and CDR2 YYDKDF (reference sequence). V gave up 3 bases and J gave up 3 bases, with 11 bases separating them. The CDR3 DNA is TGTGCCACCAGCAGCGACCGGGCCGACACCGGGGAGCTGTTTTTT. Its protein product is CATSSDRADTGELFF.